These 5 T cell receptor beta chains came from one sample sequenced in a study of graft-versus-host responses after intestinal transplantation. Here immunoSEQ multiplex PCR was the method, and the copy in TCRdb shows in-frame clones only, minus some. The sample has tens of thousands of clones, approximately 88% seen once. Their cognate antigens are unknown. This material consisted of unstimulated CD8+ T cells sorted from spleen or lymph node cells, taken before intestinal transplant. The receptors here all came from a human donor who received an intestinal transplant.

J is TRBJ2-7 and V is TRBV15; tentatively, D is TRBD1 (6 bases). V lost 0 bases and J 3 bases, leaving 18 bases between the germline ends. From germline, CDR1 is LNHNV and CDR2 YYDKDF (reference sequence). This CDR3 spans 17 amino acids. CDR3 residues: CATSRDPRGRPLYEQYF. CDR3 in DNA: TGTGCCACCAGCAGAGATCCCAGGGGCCGACCCCTCTACGAGCAGTACTTC.

The chain combines TRBV11-2 with TRBJ2-7; 10 bases map to TRBD2. The germline V gene encodes CDR1 SGHAT and CDR2 FQNNGV. The CDR3 consists of 16 residues. With 5 bases clipped from V and 6 bases from J, the junction kept 13 bases outside the gene matches. This chain's CDR3 is CASSDDQREGKREQYF. The CDR3 DNA reads as TGTGCCAGCAGCGACGACCAGCGGGAGGGAAAGCGCGAGCAGTACTTC.

The gene calls are TRBV21-1 and TRBJ2-1; the table's D call TRBD2 went unverified against the DNA. TRBV21-1 is shown as a pseudogene. The CDR3 has 15 amino acids. This CDR3 is CASSKLAGAYNEQFF. The CDR3, as DNA: TGTGCCAGCAGCAAACTGGCGGGCGCCTACAATGAGCAGTTCTTC.

The rearrangement links TRBV5-1 to TRBJ1-1, with TRBD1 as a possible D gene (5 bases). Germline CDR1 is SGHRS and CDR2 is YFSETQ. The CDR3 contains 15 residues. V gave up 0 bases and J gave up 2 bases, with 11 bases separating them. The CDR3 is CASSLVGRANTEAFF. CDR3 sequence (DNA): TGCGCCAGCAGCTTGGTAGGCAGGGCTAACACTGAAGCTTTCTTT.

The chain links TRBV10-1 to TRBJ2-7; 8 bases fit TRBD1. The germline CDR1 and CDR2 sequences are WNHNN and SYGVQD (reference sequence). The CDR3 extends over 15 amino acids. Germline trimming cut 9 bases from V and 4 bases from J; bases unmatched to any gene: 14. CDR3 in DNA: TGCGCCAGTCCCTTCTTCCGGGACAGGTCATACGAGCAGTACTTC. This gives the protein CASPFFRDRSYEQYF.